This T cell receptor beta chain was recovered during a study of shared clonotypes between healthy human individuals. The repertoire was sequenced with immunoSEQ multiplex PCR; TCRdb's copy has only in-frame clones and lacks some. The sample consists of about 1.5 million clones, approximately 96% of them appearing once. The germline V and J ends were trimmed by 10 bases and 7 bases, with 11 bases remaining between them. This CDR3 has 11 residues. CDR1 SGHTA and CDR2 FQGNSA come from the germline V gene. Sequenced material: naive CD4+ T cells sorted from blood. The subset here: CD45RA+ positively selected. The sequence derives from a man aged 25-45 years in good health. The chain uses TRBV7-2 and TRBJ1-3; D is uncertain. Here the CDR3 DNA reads TGTGCCATCCATGGCGACAACACCATATATTTT. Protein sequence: CAIHGDNTIYF.